This TCR beta chain was sequenced for a study of shared clonotypes between healthy human individuals. Study context: Researchers drew samples from two women and a few men aged 18 to 49.

The donors, all of them Caucasian adults, lived in Nashville, Tennessee. The sample holds a few counts of this clone. Since a far larger clone is one base different, this is likely a read error. This specimen includes other DNA sequences encoding the same CDR3. Per the study methods: There were no quality scores in the junction-only immunoSEQ sequences, so filtering differed. Sequencing was performed with immunoSEQ multiplex PCR; in TCRdb, only in-frame clones are kept and a portion is missing. V and J calls and clone size are those listed in that table; D and trimming were worked out from the DNA. Of roughly 490,000 clones in the sample, around 80% were seen once. Looked up from germline, CDR1 is KGHSH and CDR2 is LQKENI. V shed 0 bases and J shed 1 base, with 9 bases lying between them. The CDR3 consists of 15 residues.

The chain carries TRBV18 and TRBJ1-1; possibly TRBD1 for D (6 bases). Material for sequencing was PBMCs. The TCR comes from a woman aged 40 to 55 in good health. Some clones in this sample may be carry-over from other donors' samples. In nucleotides, the CDR3 is TGTGCCAGCTCACCACCGGGGGGGCAGAACACTGAAGCTTTCTTT. As protein: CASSPPGGQNTEAFF. The entire variable domain, with the rest obtained from reference TRBV18 and TRBJ1-1, is as follows: NAGVMQNPRHLVRRRGQEARLRCSPMKGHSHVYWYRQLPEEGLKFMVYLQKENIIDESGMPKERFSAEFPKEGPSILRIQQVVRGDSAAYFCASSPPGGQNTEAFFGQGTRLTVV.